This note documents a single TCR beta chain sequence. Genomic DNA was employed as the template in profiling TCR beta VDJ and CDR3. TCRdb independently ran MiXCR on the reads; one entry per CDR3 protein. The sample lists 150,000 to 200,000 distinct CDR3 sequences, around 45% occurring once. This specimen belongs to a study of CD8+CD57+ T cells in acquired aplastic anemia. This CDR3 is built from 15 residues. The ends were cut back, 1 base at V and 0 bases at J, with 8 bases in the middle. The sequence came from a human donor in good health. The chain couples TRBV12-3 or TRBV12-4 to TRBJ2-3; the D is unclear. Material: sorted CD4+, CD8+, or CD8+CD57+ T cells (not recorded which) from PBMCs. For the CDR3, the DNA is TGTGCCAGCAGTTTAGGATCCGTGAGCACAGATACGCAGTATTTT. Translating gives CASSLGSVSTDTQYF.